The T cell receptor beta chain described here comes from a study of spatial heterogeneity in lung cancer. Study-wide findings and caveats: Higher tumor mutation counts went along with higher counts of expanded intratumoral alpha and beta TCRs.

The time point denotes: sample taken at primary tumor resection. Each CDR3 protein gets one entry after TCRdb re-called the 5' RACE reads with MiXCR. The sample yields approximately 23,000 distinct CDR3 sequences, approximately 4.3% seen once. This CDR3 region has 11 residues. Looked up from germline, CDR1 is MNHEY and CDR2 is SVGEGT. V lost 6 bases and J lost 5, with 7 bases in between. This clonotype was seen many times. As yet, its antigen is unknown. The material was lung tumor tissue, obtained at surgery. This sequence originates from a male donor with early-stage non-small cell lung cancer. V and J are TRBV6-2 or TRBV6-3 and TRBJ1-1, with TRBD1 as a possible D gene (5 bases). For the CDR3, the DNA is TGTGCCAGCAGCGCAGGGACTGAAGCTTTCTTT. Protein product: CASSAGTEAFF.